This T cell receptor (beta chain) emerged from a study of T cell changes during pregnancy in multiple sclerosis. The assay was immunoSEQ multiplex PCR, and TCRdb's table has in-frame clones only and misses some. The sample consists of some 120,000 clones, roughly 96% of them appearing once. Germline CDR1 reads SGHRS; CDR2 reads YFSETQ. V gave up 0 bases and J gave up 4 bases, with 10 bases separating them. The CDR3 length is 14 residues. The TCR originated in a female donor with multiple sclerosis, enrolled in a pregnancy study. The gene calls are TRBV5-1 and TRBJ1-1, with a tentative D call TRBD1 (5 bases). The sequencing here drew on peripheral blood, taken after pregnancy. The CDR3: CASSLAGGVTEAFF. CDR3 DNA sequence: TGCGCCAGCAGCTTGGCGGGGGGGGTCACTGAAGCTTTCTTT.